The source of this TCR beta chain is a study of blood T cell repertoires in COVID-19. Study at large: Donors in the United States, Italy and Spain gave samples during acute or convalescent COVID-19. T cells, B-cell-depleted T cells, or PBMCs supplied cDNA or gDNA.

Methods used by the authors: Reference gene primers were amplified, and this amplification served to estimate nucleated cell counts. Here immunoSEQ multiplex PCR was the method, and the copy in TCRdb shows in-frame clones only, minus some. V, J and clone size are taken as reported in that table, and D and trimming were inferred from the DNA itself. Of roughly 150,000 clones in the sample, 60% to 85% are singletons; the top ten hold approximately 8%. Trimming at V came to 3 bases and at J to 0 bases, leaving 6 bases not matched to a gene. The germline CDR1 and CDR2 sequences are GTSNPN and SVGIG (reference sequence). The CDR3 runs to 15 residues.

The receptor comes from a man in his fifties or sixties with acute or convalescent COVID-19. The source material was peripheral blood. The J gene is TRBJ2-3, the V gene TRBV30, with TRBD1 matching over 7 bases. CDR3 bases: TGTGCCTGGAGCGAGGGACAGACTAGCACAGATACGCAGTATTTT. This translates into CAWSEGQTSTDTQYF.